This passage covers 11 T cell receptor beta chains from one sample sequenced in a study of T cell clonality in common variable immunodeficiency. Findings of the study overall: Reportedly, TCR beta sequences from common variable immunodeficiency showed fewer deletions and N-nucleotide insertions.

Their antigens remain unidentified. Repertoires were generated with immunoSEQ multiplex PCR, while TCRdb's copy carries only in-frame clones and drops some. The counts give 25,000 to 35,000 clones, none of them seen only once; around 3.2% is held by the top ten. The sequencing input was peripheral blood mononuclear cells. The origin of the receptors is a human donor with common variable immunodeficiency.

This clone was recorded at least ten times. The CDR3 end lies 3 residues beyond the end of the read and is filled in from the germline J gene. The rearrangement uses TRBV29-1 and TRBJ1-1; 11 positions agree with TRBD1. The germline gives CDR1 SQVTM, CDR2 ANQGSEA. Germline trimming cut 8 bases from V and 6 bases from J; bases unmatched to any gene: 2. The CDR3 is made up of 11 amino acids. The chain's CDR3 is CSSGQGAEAFF. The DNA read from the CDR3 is TGCAGCTCGGGACAGGGGGCTGAA.

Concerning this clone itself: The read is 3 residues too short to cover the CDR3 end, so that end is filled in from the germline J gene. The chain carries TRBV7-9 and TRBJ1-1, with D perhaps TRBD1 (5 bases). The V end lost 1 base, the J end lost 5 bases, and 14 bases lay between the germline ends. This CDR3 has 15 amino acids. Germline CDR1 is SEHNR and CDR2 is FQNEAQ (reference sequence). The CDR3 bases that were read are TGTGCCAGCAGCTTAGGTCAGGGACTCGTAACTGAA. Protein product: CASSLGQGLVTE. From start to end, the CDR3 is CASSLGQGLVTEAFF.

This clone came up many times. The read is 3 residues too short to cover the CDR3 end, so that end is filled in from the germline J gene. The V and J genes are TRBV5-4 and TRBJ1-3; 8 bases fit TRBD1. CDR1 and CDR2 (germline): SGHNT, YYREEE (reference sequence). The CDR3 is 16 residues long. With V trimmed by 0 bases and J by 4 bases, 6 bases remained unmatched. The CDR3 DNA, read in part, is TGTGCCAGCAGCTTGGCCCTCACAGGGGGGGGAAACACC. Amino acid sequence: CASSLALTGGGNT. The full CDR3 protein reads CASSLALTGGGNTIYF.

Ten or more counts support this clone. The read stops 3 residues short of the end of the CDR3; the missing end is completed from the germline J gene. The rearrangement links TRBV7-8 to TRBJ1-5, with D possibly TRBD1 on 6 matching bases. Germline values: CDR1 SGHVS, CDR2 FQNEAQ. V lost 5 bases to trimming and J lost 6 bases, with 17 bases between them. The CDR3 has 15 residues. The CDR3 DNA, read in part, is TGTGCCAGCAGCCGATTACAGGGACCAAGTCAGCCC. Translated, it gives CASSRLQGPSQP. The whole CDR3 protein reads CASSRLQGPSQPQHF.

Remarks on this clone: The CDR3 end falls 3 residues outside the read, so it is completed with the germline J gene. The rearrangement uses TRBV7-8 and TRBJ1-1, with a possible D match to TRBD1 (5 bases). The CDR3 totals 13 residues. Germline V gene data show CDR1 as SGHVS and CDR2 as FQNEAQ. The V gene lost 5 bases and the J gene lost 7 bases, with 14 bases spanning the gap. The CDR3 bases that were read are TGTGCCAGCAGCGGTCGACAGAATATTGAA. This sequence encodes CASSGRQNIE. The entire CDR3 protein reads CASSGRQNIEAFF.

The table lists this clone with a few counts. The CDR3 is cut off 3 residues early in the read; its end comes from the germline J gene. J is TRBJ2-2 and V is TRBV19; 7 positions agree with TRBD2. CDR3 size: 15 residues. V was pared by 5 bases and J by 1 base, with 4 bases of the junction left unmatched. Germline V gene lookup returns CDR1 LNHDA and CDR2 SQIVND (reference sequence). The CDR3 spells CASSGGSMNTGELFF. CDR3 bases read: TGTGCCAGTAGTGGCGGGAGTATGAACACCGGGGAG.

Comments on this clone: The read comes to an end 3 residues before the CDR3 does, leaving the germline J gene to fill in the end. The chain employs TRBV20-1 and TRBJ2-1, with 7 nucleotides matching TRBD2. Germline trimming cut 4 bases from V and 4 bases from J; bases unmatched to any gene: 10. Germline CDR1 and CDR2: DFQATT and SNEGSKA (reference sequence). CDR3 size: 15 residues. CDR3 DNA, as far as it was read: TGCAGTGCTACCCCCGGAGCGGGAAGGTACAATGAG. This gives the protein CSATPGAGRYNE. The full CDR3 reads CSATPGAGRYNEQFF.

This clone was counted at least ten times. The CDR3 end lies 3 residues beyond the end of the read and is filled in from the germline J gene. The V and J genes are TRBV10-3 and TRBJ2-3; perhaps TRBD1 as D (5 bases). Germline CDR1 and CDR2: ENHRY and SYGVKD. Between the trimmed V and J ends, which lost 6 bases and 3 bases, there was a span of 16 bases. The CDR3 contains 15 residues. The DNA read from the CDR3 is TGTGCCATCAGGGCGGACATCTCCCGGACAGATACG. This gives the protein CAIRADISRTDT. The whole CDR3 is CAIRADISRTDTQYF.

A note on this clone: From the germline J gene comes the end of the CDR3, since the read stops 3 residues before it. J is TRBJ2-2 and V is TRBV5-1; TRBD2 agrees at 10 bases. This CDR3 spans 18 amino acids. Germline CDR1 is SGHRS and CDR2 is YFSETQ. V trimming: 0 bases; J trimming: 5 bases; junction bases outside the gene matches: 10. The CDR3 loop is CASSLASPSGSRTGELFF. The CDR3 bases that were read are TGCGCCAGCAGCTTGGCTAGTCCTAGCGGGAGTCGAACCGGGGAG.

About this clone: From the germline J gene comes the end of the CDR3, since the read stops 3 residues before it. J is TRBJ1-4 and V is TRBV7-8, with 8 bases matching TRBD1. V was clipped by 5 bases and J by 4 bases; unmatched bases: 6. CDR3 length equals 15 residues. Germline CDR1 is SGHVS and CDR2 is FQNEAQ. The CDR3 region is CASSPRTGYNEKLFF. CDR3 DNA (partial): TGTGCCAGCAGCCCTAGGACAGGGTATAATGAAAAA. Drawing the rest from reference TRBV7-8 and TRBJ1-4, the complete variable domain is GAGVSQSPRYKVAKRGQDVALRCDPISGHVSLFWYQQALGQGPEFLTYFQNEAQLDKSGLPSDRFFAERPEGSVSTLKIQRTQQEDSAVYLCASSPRTGYNEKLFFGSGTQLSVL.

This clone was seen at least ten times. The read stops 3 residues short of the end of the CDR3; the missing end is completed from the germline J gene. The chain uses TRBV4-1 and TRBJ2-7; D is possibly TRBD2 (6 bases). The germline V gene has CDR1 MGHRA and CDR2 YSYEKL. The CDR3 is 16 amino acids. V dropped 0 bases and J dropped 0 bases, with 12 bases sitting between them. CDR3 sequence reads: CASSQDHRGSSYEQYF. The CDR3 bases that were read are TGCGCCAGCAGCCAAGATCATCGGGGGAGCTCCTACGAG.